These 24 T cell receptor beta chains share one sample of origin, sequenced in a study of blood T cell repertoires in COVID-19. Data came from immunoSEQ multiplex PCR; TCRdb stores just in-frame clones and leaves some out. The repertoire includes a few hundred thousand clones, roughly 89% of them detected once, and roughly 4.5% sits in the top ten. The sequencing sample was made of peripheral blood. These receptors were collected from a woman between 35 and 50 years old who had recovered from COVID-19.

J is TRBJ1-2 and V is TRBV5-6; 8 nucleotides align to TRBD1. Germline lookup yields CDR1 SGHDT and CDR2 YYEEEE. The CDR3 has 14 amino acids. With 4 bases clipped from V and 3 bases from J, the junction kept 5 bases outside the gene matches. The CDR3 DNA sequence: TGTGCCAGCAGCGGGGGACAGGACTACTATGGCTACACCTTC. The encoded protein is CASSGGQDYYGYTF. The full variable domain, completed using reference TRBV5-6 and TRBJ1-2, is DAGVTQSPTHLIKTRGQQVTLRCSPKSGHDTVSWYQQALGQGPQFIFQYYEEEERQRGNFPDRFSGHQFPNYSSELNVNALLLGDSALYLCASSGGQDYYGYTFGSGTRLTVV.

The chain links TRBV6-2 or TRBV6-3 to TRBJ2-5, with D unclear. Trimming took 1 base from V and 2 from J, leaving 5 bases between them. CDR3 size: 13 residues. In germline, CDR1 is MNHEY, CDR2 SVGEGT. The CDR3 loop reads CASSYFRQETQYF. As DNA, the CDR3 is TGTGCCAGCAGTTACTTCAGGCAAGAGACCCAGTACTTC.

The chain joins TRBV10-3 to TRBJ2-1; D might be TRBD1 (5 bases). The CDR3 is 13 amino acids. Germline V gene sequence: CDR1 ENHRY, CDR2 SYGVKD. Between the trimmed V and J ends, which lost 10 bases and 8 bases, there was a span of 18 bases. The chain's CDR3 is CATQGQGIHEQFF. The CDR3, as DNA: TGTGCCACCCAGGGTCAGGGCATACATGAGCAGTTCTTC.

V usage is TRBV5-6 and J usage is TRBJ1-1, with D possibly TRBD1 on 5 matching bases. The CDR3 spans 15 residues. V gave up 2 bases and J gave up 4 bases, with 15 bases separating them. The germline gives CDR1 SGHDT, CDR2 YYEEEE. The CDR3 DNA reads as TGTGCCAGCAGCTTTCGAGCACCTACAGGCACTGAAGCTTTCTTT. This codes for CASSFRAPTGTEAFF.

V usage is TRBV3-1 (or the pseudogene TRBV3-2) and J usage is TRBJ2-1; 10 nucleotides line up with TRBD2. The CDR3 has 15 amino acids. Germline V lookup: CDR1 LGHDT, CDR2 YNNKEL (reference sequence). With 2 bases clipped from V and 5 bases from J, the junction kept 3 bases outside the gene matches. Here the CDR3 reads CASSQFSGGDNEQFF. CDR3 DNA: TGTGCCAGCAGCCAATTCAGCGGGGGGGACAATGAGCAGTTCTTC.

This chain links TRBV29-1 with TRBJ2-2; 8 positions match TRBD1. Germline trimming cut 4 bases from V and 6 bases from J; bases unmatched to any gene: 7. Germline CDR1 reads SQVTM; CDR2 reads ANQGSEA. CDR3 length: 14 residues. In DNA, the CDR3 is TGCAGCGTTGCAAGACAGGGGCCGTCCGGGGAGCTGTTTTTT. Translating gives CSVARQGPSGELFF.

This clone has just one count. The rearrangement uses TRBV4-1 and TRBJ2-6; tentative D call: TRBD1 (6 bases). Germline V gives CDR1 MGHRA, CDR2 YSYEKL. The CDR3 extends over 16 amino acids. V gave up 0 bases and J gave up 1 base, with 7 bases separating them. The CDR3 DNA is TGCGCCAGCAGCCAAGATCAGGGGTCTGGGGCCAACGTCCTGACTTTC. It encodes CASSQDQGSGANVLTF.

The chain uses TRBV5-1 and TRBJ2-2; the match to TRBD2 covers 9 bases. The germline V gene has CDR1 SGHRS and CDR2 YFSETQ. This CDR3 region has 17 residues. The V and J ends lost 3 bases and 4 bases, in that order; junction bases with no gene match: 10. The CDR3 here is CASSWAGGPGTTGELFF. The CDR3 DNA follows: TGCGCCAGCAGCTGGGCGGGAGGGCCAGGAACCACCGGGGAGCTGTTTTTT.

The V gene is TRBV11-2, the J gene TRBJ2-2; D is unclear. Germline CDR1 and CDR2: SGHAT and FQNNGV. V was shortened by 5 bases and J by 0 bases, with 7 bases between the two germline ends. There are 14 residues in the CDR3. DNA of the CDR3: TGTGCCAGCAGCGTCCAGACGAACACCGGGGAGCTGTTTTTT. Amino acid sequence: CASSVQTNTGELFF.

This clone was counted a few times. V usage is TRBV7-3 and J usage is TRBJ1-5, with D uncertain. This CDR3 has 15 amino acids. Between the trimmed V and J ends, which lost 8 bases and 7 bases, there was a span of 21 bases. The germline gives CDR1 SGHTA, CDR2 FQGTGA. The CDR3 nucleotides are TGTGCCAGCCGGCCTGTTGGAGGTGAAATGCAGCCCCAGCATTTT. It specifies CASRPVGGEMQPQHF.

The genes are TRBV6-5 and TRBJ1-1, with a possible D match to TRBD1 (5 bases). V was clipped by 6 bases and J by 0 bases, with 14 bases between them. CDR1 and CDR2 from the germline V gene are MNHEY and SVGAGI. CDR3 length: 15 amino acids. The CDR3 DNA follows: TGTGCCAGCAGCCGGCCCCGACAGATGAACACTGAAGCTTTCTTT. Its translation: CASSRPRQMNTEAFF.

The V and J genes are TRBV28 and TRBJ1-1; 10 bases line up with TRBD1. The CDR3 is 12 residues long. CDR1 is MDHEN, CDR2 SYDVKM, per germline. V shed 9 bases and J 6 bases; nucleotides not matched to a gene: 4. In DNA form, the CDR3 reads TGTGCCAGTGGGACAGGGGCCCCTGAAGCTTTCTTT. It is translated as CASGTGAPEAFF.

The genes are TRBV5-1 and TRBJ2-1; TRBD2 matches 7 bases. Germline V gene data show CDR1 as SGHRS and CDR2 as YFSETQ. The CDR3 contains 15 residues. V lost 7 bases to trimming and J lost 0 bases; unmatched junction nucleotides: 7. CDR3 region: CASFSGQSSYNEQFF. The CDR3 nucleotides are TGCGCCAGCTTTAGCGGGCAGAGCTCCTACAATGAGCAGTTCTTC.

This clone was recorded once. V and J are TRBV5-4 and TRBJ2-5, with D possibly matching TRBD2 (6 bases). Between the trimmed V and J ends, which lost 2 bases and 5 bases, there was a span of 10 bases. Germline V lookup: CDR1 SGHNT, CDR2 YYREEE (reference sequence). The CDR3 sequence is 13 residues long. Here the CDR3 reads CASSFTGDETQYF. As DNA, the CDR3 is TGTGCCAGCAGCTTCACGGGGGATGAGACCCAGTACTTC.

CDR3 DNA: TGCGCCAGCAGACAGGGACAGGGGGCCACTAATGAAAAACTGTTTTTT. Protein product: CASRQGQGATNEKLFF. The J gene is TRBJ1-4, the V gene TRBV5-1, with 12 bases identical to TRBD1. This CDR3 contains 16 residues. V dropped 5 bases and J dropped 2; count of bases not matched to a gene: 4. From germline, CDR1 is SGHRS and CDR2 YFSETQ.

Regarding this clone: At the DNA level, this CDR3 is encoded by other sequences in the same sample as well. This rearrangement joins TRBV28 to TRBJ2-7; TRBD2 aligns across 7 bases. Germline lookup yields CDR1 MDHEN and CDR2 SYDVKM. The CDR3 extends over 13 amino acids. V lost 5 bases and J lost 2; bases outside the gene matches: 3. The CDR3 reads CASSPSGTYEQYF. The CDR3 DNA reads as TGTGCCAGCAGTCCTAGCGGAACCTACGAGCAGTACTTC. The full variable domain, rest sourced from reference TRBV28 and TRBJ2-7, is DVKVTQSSRYLVKRTGEKVFLECVQDMDHENMFWYRQDPGLGLRLIYFSYDVKMKEKGDIPEGYSVSREKKERFSLILESASTNQTSMYLCASSPSGTYEQYFGPGTRLTVT.

CDR3 in DNA: TGTGCCAGCAGCGGAGGACCTAGCGGGGGGTACCAAGAGACCCAGTACTTC. Translated: CASSGGPSGGYQETQYF. The genes are TRBV3-1 (or the pseudogene TRBV3-2) and TRBJ2-5; 11 bases align to TRBD2. Per the germline V gene, CDR1 is LGHDT and CDR2 is YNNKEL (reference sequence). The CDR3 has 17 amino acids. V lost 5 bases and J lost 0; bases outside the gene matches: 8.

In its sample, this clone was seen once. The gene calls are TRBV7-2 and TRBJ2-7; D possibly corresponds to TRBD1 (5 bases). The germline V gene encodes CDR1 SGHTA and CDR2 FQGNSA. The CDR3 is 13 amino acids. V shed 5 bases and J shed 10 bases, with 18 bases lying between them. The CDR3 protein is CASSLLPDSAQYF. CDR3 DNA: TGTGCCAGCAGCCTCCTCCCCGACAGTGCCCAGTACTTC.

The rearrangement uses TRBV5-1 and TRBJ1-2, with D possibly TRBD1 on 6 matching bases. With 2 bases removed from V and 2 bases from J, the gap between germline ends came to 16 bases. The germline CDR1 and CDR2 sequences are SGHRS and YFSETQ. The CDR3 consists of 16 residues. The DNA of the CDR3 is TGCGCCAGCAGCTTTTTGGGGGCTGGGCTGAACTATGGCTACACCTTC. This translates into CASSFLGAGLNYGYTF. The entire variable domain, with the rest obtained from reference TRBV5-1 and TRBJ1-2, is as follows: KAGVTQTPRYLIKTRGQQVTLSCSPISGHRSVSWYQQTPGQGLQFLFEYFSETQRNKGNFPGRFSGRQFSNSRSEMNVSTLELGDSALYLCASSFLGAGLNYGYTFGSGTRLTVV.

This chain joins TRBV11-3 and TRBJ2-5; 7 bases are a match to TRBD2. The CDR3 is 16 residues long. The junction had 8 bases not matched to a gene; V was cut back by 1 base and J by 3 bases. The V gene's germline CDR1 is SGHNT and CDR2 YENEEA. The CDR3 DNA follows: TGTGCCAGCAGCTTAGGGTTGCGGGGGTTAAAAGAGACCCAGTACTTC. This codes for CASSLGLRGLKETQYF.

The CDR3 DNA reads as TGTGCCAGCAGCTTCATAACAGGGTCTCCGGATACGCAGTATTTT. Amino acid sequence: CASSFITGSPDTQYF. The chain joins TRBV11-2 to TRBJ2-3; D is perhaps TRBD1 (6 bases). This CDR3 is built from 15 residues. The V gene's germline CDR1 is SGHAT and CDR2 FQNNGV. Between the trimmed V and J ends, which lost 3 bases and 6 bases, there was a span of 16 bases. The complete variable domain, with remaining parts taken from reference TRBV11-2 and TRBJ2-3, reads EAGVAQSPRYKIIEKRQSVAFWCNPISGHATLYWYQQILGQGPKLLIQFQNNGVVDDSQLPKDRFSAERLKGVDSTLKIQPAKLEDSAVYLCASSFITGSPDTQYFGPGTRLTVL.

This chain joins TRBV24-1 and TRBJ1-5, with 8 bases aligning to TRBD1. V was clipped by 3 bases and J by 7 bases; unmatched bases: 1. CDR3 size: 13 residues. From germline, CDR1 is KGHDR and CDR2 SFDVKD. CDR3 DNA sequence: TGTGCCACCAGTGATGGACAGGGCCAGCCCCAGCATTTT. Its translation is CATSDGQGQPQHF.

The J gene is TRBJ1-1, the V gene TRBV9, with unresolved D. V lost 0 bases to trimming and J lost 1 base, with 13 bases between them. This CDR3 contains 16 residues. In germline, CDR1 is SGDLS, CDR2 YYNGEE. CDR3 sequence: CASSVAPGNSNTEAFF. In nucleotides, the CDR3 is TGTGCCAGCAGCGTAGCCCCGGGGAATTCGAACACTGAAGCTTTCTTT. The entire variable domain, with the rest obtained from reference TRBV9 and TRBJ1-1, is as follows: DSGVTQTPKHLITATGQRVTLRCSPRSGDLSVYWYQQSLDQGLQFLIQYYNGEERAKGNILERFSAQQFPDLHSELNLSSLELGDSALYFCASSVAPGNSNTEAFFGQGTRLTVV.

This chain uses TRBV9 with TRBJ1-6, with D uncertain. The CDR3 length is 12 residues. V was shortened by 2 bases and J by 5 bases, with 2 bases between the two germline ends. In germline, CDR1 is SGDLS, CDR2 YYNGEE. This CDR3 is CASSVDNSPLHF. CDR3 DNA: TGTGCCAGCAGCGTCGATAATTCACCCCTCCACTTT.